This entry describes one TCR beta chain. The data belong to a study of shared clonotypes between healthy human individuals. The CDR3 is made up of 18 amino acids. V was clipped by 0 bases and J by 3 bases; unmatched bases: 10. The germline CDR1 and CDR2 sequences are MNHNS and SASEGT. Data came from immunoSEQ multiplex PCR; TCRdb stores just in-frame clones and leaves some out. The sample has fewer than 800,000 clones; about 90% are singletons. Terminally differentiated effector memory CD45RA+ cells were left out of the naive CD8 fraction, which was CD45RO-negative and positively selected for CCR7. The donors, healthy adults who were HIV-negative, had experienced no recent acute infections or vaccinations.

The sample was naive CD8+ T cells sorted from blood. The chain carries TRBV6-1 and TRBJ2-4; 8 nucleotides match TRBD2. The source of this sequence is a man aged 25-45 years in good health. The CDR3 loop is CASSEASVLGLGKNIQYF. CDR3 sequence (DNA): TGTGCCAGCAGTGAAGCGTCGGTCCTGGGACTAGGCAAAAACATTCAGTACTTC.